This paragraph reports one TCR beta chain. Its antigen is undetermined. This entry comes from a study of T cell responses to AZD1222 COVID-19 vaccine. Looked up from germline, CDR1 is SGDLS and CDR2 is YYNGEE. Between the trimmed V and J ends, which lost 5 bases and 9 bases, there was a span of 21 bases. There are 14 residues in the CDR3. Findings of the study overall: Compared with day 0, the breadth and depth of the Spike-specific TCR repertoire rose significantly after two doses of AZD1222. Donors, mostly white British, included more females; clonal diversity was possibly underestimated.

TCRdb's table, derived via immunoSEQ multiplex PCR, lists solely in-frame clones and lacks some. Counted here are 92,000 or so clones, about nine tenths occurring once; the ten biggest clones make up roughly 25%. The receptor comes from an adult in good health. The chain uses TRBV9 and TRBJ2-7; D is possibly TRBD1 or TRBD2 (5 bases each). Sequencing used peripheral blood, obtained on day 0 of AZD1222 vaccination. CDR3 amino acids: CASSRDDSYEGQYF. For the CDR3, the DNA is TGTGCCAGCAGTAGGGACGACTCCTACGAAGGGCAGTACTTC. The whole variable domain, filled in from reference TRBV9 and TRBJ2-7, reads DSGVTQTPKHLITATGQRVTLRCSPRSGDLSVYWYQQSLDQGLQFLIQYYNGEERAKGNILERFSAQQFPDLHSELNLSSLELGDSALYFCASSRDDSYEGQYFGPGTRLTVT.